These 6 T cell receptor beta chains were all obtained from the same sample, sequenced in a study of blood T cell repertoires in COVID-19. Sequencing was performed with immunoSEQ multiplex PCR; in TCRdb, only in-frame clones are kept and a portion is missing. The repertoire holds about 61,000 clones, with around 77% as singletons. The sample comprised peripheral blood. All receptors come from a man older than 75 with active or convalescent COVID-19.

J is TRBJ1-4 and V is TRBV5-1, with TRBD1 as a possible D gene (5 bases). CDR1 is SGHRS, CDR2 YFSETQ, per germline. V lost 0 bases and J lost 0, with 9 bases in between. CDR3 length: 16 residues. The CDR3 loop reads CASSLGTGATNEKLFF. Here the CDR3 DNA reads TGCGCCAGCAGCTTGGGAACAGGAGCAACTAATGAAAAACTGTTTTTT.

The chain joins TRBV7-6 to TRBJ1-1; D is ambiguous. Per the germline V gene, CDR1 is SGHVS and CDR2 is FNYEAQ. The V and J ends lost 6 bases and 1 base respectively, with 15 bases between them. CDR3 length: 15 amino acids. The CDR3 nucleotides read TGTGCCAGCAGTCTAGCTCGGCCGGGGAACACTGAAGCTTTCTTT. It is translated as CASSLARPGNTEAFF.

This clone was seen ten or more times. The V gene is TRBV29-1, the J gene TRBJ2-2, with 7 nucleotides matching TRBD1. Losses at the gene ends were 7 bases for V and 5 bases for J; bases not matched to a gene: 7. Germline V gene lookup returns CDR1 SQVTM and CDR2 ANQGSEA. CDR3 size: 13 residues. CDR3 in DNA: TGCAGCGCCGACAGGGTGGGGACCGGGGAGCTGTTTTTT. This sequence encodes CSADRVGTGELFF.

V usage is TRBV5-1 and J usage is TRBJ2-1, with D unclear. Germline CDR1 SGHRS, CDR2 YFSETQ. V lost 4 bases to trimming and J lost 4 bases, with 6 bases between them. The CDR3 totals 12 residues. DNA of the CDR3: TGCGCCAGCAGCCCCAGTTACAATGAGCAGTTCTTC. Protein: CASSPSYNEQFF.

This clone was found many times. The chain uses TRBV2 and TRBJ1-2; perhaps TRBD1 as D (5 bases). The CDR3 runs 12 residues. The germline CDR1 and CDR2 sequences are SNHLY and FYNNEI. Trimming cost V 6 bases and J 4 bases, with 9 bases left between them. The CDR3, as DNA: TGTGCCAGCAGCGTAGACAGCTATGGCTACACCTTC. Amino acids: CASSVDSYGYTF. The whole variable domain, filled in from reference TRBV2 and TRBJ1-2, reads EPEVTQTPSHQVTQMGQEVILRCVPISNHLYFYWYRQILGQKVEFLVSFYNNEISEKSEIFDDQFSVERPDGSNFTLKIRSTKLEDSAMYFCASSVDSYGYTFGSGTRLTVV.

This chain connects TRBV18 to TRBJ2-2; 8 bases match TRBD1. V lost 3 bases to trimming and J lost 3 bases; unmatched junction nucleotides: 3. Germline V CDR1 and CDR2: KGHSH, LQKENI. There are 15 residues in the CDR3. This CDR3 reads CASSPDRAYTGELFF. In nucleotides, the CDR3 is TGTGCCAGCTCACCGGACAGGGCGTACACCGGGGAGCTGTTTTTT. Supplemented by reference TRBV18 and TRBJ2-2, the full variable domain reads NAGVMQNPRHLVRRRGQEARLRCSPMKGHSHVYWYRQLPEEGLKFMVYLQKENIIDESGMPKERFSAEFPKEGPSILRIQQVVRGDSAAYFCASSPDRAYTGELFFGEGSRLTVL.